This TCR beta chain was found in a study of T cell responses to AZD1222 COVID-19 vaccine. Overall study results and limits: The CD4 TCRs associated with vaccination extended across spike and predominated at 160-218 and 743-854. A mostly white British donor set with more females was recruited, and clonal diversity was possibly underestimated.

Notes on this clone: The antigen remains undetermined.

Profiled with immunoSEQ multiplex PCR; TCRdb holds only in-frame clones, not every one. The data contain roughly 140,000 clones, under 95% of them singletons. This CDR3 has 13 residues. V shed 3 bases and J shed 0 bases, with 6 bases lying between them. The clonotype originates from an adult in good health. This rearrangement joins TRBV12-3 or TRBV12-4 to TRBJ2-7; D is undetermined. The sequencing here drew on peripheral blood, taken on day 0 of AZD1222 vaccination. CDR3 coding DNA: TGTGCCAGCAGTTTTAGTAGCTCCTACGAGCAGTACTTC. It translates to CASSFSSSYEQYF.